A selection of T cell receptor beta chains follows, all from one sample in a study of T cell repertoires in ileal Crohn's disease. Generated by immunoSEQ multiplex PCR, the TCRdb table keeps only in-frame clones and is missing some. The table includes about 4,200 clones, about 80% detected once. Sequencing was performed on ileal tissue. Source of these receptors: an adult with Crohn's disease. Each CDR3 is given with its conserved first and last residue. The order of the fields is clone size, D gene, V gene, J gene, CDR3 DNA, CDR3 protein. A D gene is named only where the DNA matches it firmly. Size is stated for part of the rows, as once, few or many counts, or as a class when the clone is expanded.

abundance: -; d_gene: -; v_gene: TRBV9; j_gene: TRBJ1-1; CDR3nt: TGTGCCAACAGCGCCCGACAGACCGTCACTGAAGCTTTCTTT; CDR3aa: CANSARQTVTEAFF
abundance: few; d_gene: -; v_gene: TRBV10-3; j_gene: TRBJ2-7; CDR3nt: TGTGCCACCGGAGGGGGGGATGCCTACGAGCAGTACTTC; CDR3aa: CATGGGDAYEQYF
abundance: -; d_gene: -; v_gene: TRBV4-1; j_gene: TRBJ1-2; CDR3nt: TGCGCCAGCAGCCAAGATCAGCAGTATGGCTACACCTTC; CDR3aa: CASSQDQQYGYTF
abundance: -; d_gene: -; v_gene: TRBV9; j_gene: TRBJ2-5; CDR3nt: TGTGCCAGCAGCGTAGAAGGAATAGAGACCCAGTACTTC; CDR3aa: CASSVEGIETQYF
abundance: -; d_gene: TRBD2; v_gene: TRBV7-9; j_gene: TRBJ2-1; CDR3nt: TGTGCCAGCAGCTCCTCCTATAGCGGGAGGTACAATGAGCAGTTCTTC; CDR3aa: CASSSSYSGRYNEQFF
abundance: -; d_gene: -; v_gene: TRBV9; j_gene: TRBJ2-5; CDR3nt: TGTGCCAGCAGCGTAGGAGTTCTGCAGGGCTTGGAGGGAGAGACCCAGTACTTC; CDR3aa: CASSVGVLQGLEGETQYF
abundance: -; d_gene: -; v_gene: TRBV5-4; j_gene: TRBJ1-3; CDR3nt: TGTGCCAGCAGCTCGCAGGAAGGTAGAAACACCATATATTTT; CDR3aa: CASSSQEGRNTIYF
abundance: -; d_gene: -; v_gene: TRBV27; j_gene: TRBJ1-5; CDR3nt: TGTGCCAGCAGTTTATCCGTCAATCTCAATCAGCCCCAGCATTTT; CDR3aa: CASSLSVNLNQPQHF
abundance: -; d_gene: TRBD1; v_gene: TRBV2; j_gene: TRBJ1-1; CDR3nt: TGTGCCAGCAGTGAAGTGACAGGGACGAACACTGAAGCTTTCTTT; CDR3aa: CASSEVTGTNTEAFF
abundance: -; d_gene: -; v_gene: TRBV6-1; j_gene: TRBJ1-5; CDR3nt: TGTGCCAGCAGTGCAACAGGGAATAGCAATCAGCCCCAGCATTTT; CDR3aa: CASSATGNSNQPQHF
abundance: -; d_gene: TRBD1; v_gene: TRBV7-3; j_gene: TRBJ1-2; CDR3nt: TGTGCCAGCAGCCCACAGGCCACAGGGGTCTATGGCTACACCTTC; CDR3aa: CASSPQATGVYGYTF
abundance: once; d_gene: -; v_gene: TRBV19; j_gene: TRBJ1-2; CDR3nt: TGTGCCAGTAGTATACACCCCAGAGGGGCTGACTATGGCTACACCTTC; CDR3aa: CASSIHPRGADYGYTF
abundance: -; d_gene: -; v_gene: TRBV18; j_gene: TRBJ1-1; CDR3nt: TGTGCCAGCTCTACAGGGTTGAACACTGAAGCTTTCTTT; CDR3aa: CASSTGLNTEAFF
abundance: -; d_gene: -; v_gene: TRBV9; j_gene: TRBJ2-7; CDR3nt: TGTGCCAGCAGCGTAGGGTGGGAGCCCTACGAGCAGTACTTC; CDR3aa: CASSVGWEPYEQYF
abundance: once; d_gene: TRBD2; v_gene: TRBV10-3; j_gene: TRBJ2-1; CDR3nt: TGTGCCATCAGTGATCTAGCGGGAGGGGAGGATGAGCAGTTCTTC; CDR3aa: CAISDLAGGEDEQFF
abundance: -; d_gene: TRBD1; v_gene: TRBV29-1; j_gene: TRBJ2-7; CDR3nt: TGCAGCGTAGCCGGGACAGGGGGCTCCGAGCAGTACTTC; CDR3aa: CSVAGTGGSEQYF
abundance: few; d_gene: -; v_gene: TRBV11-2; j_gene: TRBJ1-1; CDR3nt: TGTGCCAGCAGCTCCCTTCGGGGGCGCGGTGTACCTTTCTTT; CDR3aa: CASSSLRGRGVPFF
abundance: -; d_gene: -; v_gene: TRBV18; j_gene: TRBJ2-5; CDR3nt: TGTGCCAGCTCACCAGGGGGCGAGGAGACCCAGTACTTC; CDR3aa: CASSPGGEETQYF
abundance: few; d_gene: TRBD1; v_gene: TRBV11-2; j_gene: TRBJ2-1; CDR3nt: TGTGCCAGCAGCCGGGGACAGGGGCGTAACAATGAGCAGTTCTTC; CDR3aa: CASSRGQGRNNEQFF
abundance: few; d_gene: TRBD1; v_gene: TRBV5-4; j_gene: TRBJ2-3; CDR3nt: TGTGCCAGCAGCACGCGGACAGGGGGTGTAGATACGCAGTATTTT; CDR3aa: CASSTRTGGVDTQYF
abundance: once; d_gene: -; v_gene: TRBV6-1; j_gene: TRBJ2-7; CDR3nt: TGTGCCAGCAGCCTCGTGGATGCCTACGAGCAGTACTTC; CDR3aa: CASSLVDAYEQYF
abundance: -; d_gene: -; v_gene: TRBV10-2; j_gene: TRBJ2-1; CDR3nt: TGCGCCAGCAGACTCGGACCCTACAATGAGCAGTTCTTC; CDR3aa: CASRLGPYNEQFF
abundance: -; d_gene: -; v_gene: TRBV2; j_gene: TRBJ1-3; CDR3nt: TGTGCCAGCAGTGAAGGATTTAGGGGACCCTCTGGAAACACCATATATTTT; CDR3aa: CASSEGFRGPSGNTIYF
abundance: -; d_gene: TRBD1; v_gene: TRBV11-2; j_gene: TRBJ2-1; CDR3nt: TGTGCCAGCAGCTCGGGACAGGGGATATACAATGAGCAGTTCTTC; CDR3aa: CASSSGQGIYNEQFF
abundance: few; d_gene: TRBD2; v_gene: TRBV7-8; j_gene: TRBJ2-1; CDR3nt: TGTGCCAGCAGCTTCGGCCCTGCGGGGGGCCGGAATGAGCAGTTCTTC; CDR3aa: CASSFGPAGGRNEQFF
abundance: -; d_gene: -; v_gene: TRBV9; j_gene: TRBJ1-1; CDR3nt: TGTGCCAGCAGCGTCGGGGTTGGGACCACTGAAGCTTTCTTT; CDR3aa: CASSVGVGTTEAFF
abundance: -; d_gene: -; v_gene: TRBV5-4; j_gene: TRBJ2-7; CDR3nt: TGTGCCAGCAGCTCGGCCTACGAGCAGTACTTC; CDR3aa: CASSSAYEQYF
abundance: -; d_gene: -; v_gene: TRBV2; j_gene: TRBJ1-2; CDR3nt: TGTGCCAGCAGTGAACCGGGGTTGGCCTATGGCTACACCTTC; CDR3aa: CASSEPGLAYGYTF
abundance: -; d_gene: -; v_gene: TRBV21-1; j_gene: TRBJ2-7; CDR3nt: TGTGCCAGCAGCACCGGACTAGCGGGAGGCCCCTCCTACGAGCAGTACTTC; CDR3aa: CASSTGLAGGPSYEQYF
abundance: -; d_gene: TRBD1; v_gene: TRBV6-1; j_gene: TRBJ1-5; CDR3nt: TGTGCCAGCAGGGGACAGCCCTCCAATCAGCCCCAGCATTTT; CDR3aa: CASRGQPSNQPQHF
abundance: -; d_gene: -; v_gene: TRBV7-6; j_gene: TRBJ2-5; CDR3nt: TGTGCCAGCAGCCTGACACAGAATATCGGCAGTGAAGAGACCCAGTACTTC; CDR3aa: CASSLTQNIGSEETQYF
abundance: -; d_gene: -; v_gene: TRBV2; j_gene: TRBJ2-2; CDR3nt: TGTGCCAGCCGAGGCTGGGGGGACTCTAACACCGGGGAGCTGTTTTTT; CDR3aa: CASRGWGDSNTGELFF
abundance: -; d_gene: -; v_gene: TRBV6-1; j_gene: TRBJ1-2; CDR3nt: TGTGCCAGCAGTGATAGGCAGGTTTGGGACTATGGCTACACCTTC; CDR3aa: CASSDRQVWDYGYTF
abundance: few; d_gene: -; v_gene: TRBV4-3; j_gene: TRBJ2-6; CDR3nt: TGCGCCAGCAGCCAAGAATGGGGGGCGGGGGCCAACGTCCTGACTTTC; CDR3aa: CASSQEWGAGANVLTF
abundance: -; d_gene: -; v_gene: TRBV5-4; j_gene: TRBJ1-3; CDR3nt: TGTACCAGCAGCTCCCCCCCCGGAAACACCATATATTTT; CDR3aa: CTSSSPPGNTIYF
abundance: -; d_gene: -; v_gene: TRBV5-1; j_gene: TRBJ2-7; CDR3nt: TGCGCCAGCAGTATCACGGGGAAGGAGCAGTACTTC; CDR3aa: CASSITGKEQYF
abundance: -; d_gene: -; v_gene: TRBV27; j_gene: TRBJ1-3; CDR3nt: TGTGCCAGCAGTTTTGGACCGGGAAACACCATATATTTT; CDR3aa: CASSFGPGNTIYF
abundance: -; d_gene: TRBD2; v_gene: TRBV5-4; j_gene: TRBJ2-5; CDR3nt: TGTGCCAGCAGCCCTATAGGCGGGAGGGCCGGATTAAAGACCCAGTACTTC; CDR3aa: CASSPIGGRAGLKTQYF
abundance: -; d_gene: -; v_gene: TRBV7-2; j_gene: TRBJ1-2; CDR3nt: TGTGCCAGCAGCTCCGGGACGGGGGATAGACGTGGCTACACCTTC; CDR3aa: CASSSGTGDRRGYTF
abundance: once; d_gene: TRBD2; v_gene: TRBV7-9; j_gene: TRBJ2-1; CDR3nt: TGTGCCAGCAGCCCCAGCGGGACTAGAGGTGCGTTCTTC; CDR3aa: CASSPSGTRGAFF
abundance: -; d_gene: -; v_gene: TRBV9; j_gene: TRBJ1-1; CDR3nt: TGTGCCAGCAGCCCGGAGGAGAACACTGAAGCTTTCTTT; CDR3aa: CASSPEENTEAFF
abundance: -; d_gene: TRBD1; v_gene: TRBV5-8; j_gene: TRBJ1-1; CDR3nt: TGTGCCAGCAGCTTGGGGGACAGGGGAAGGAGTACTGAAGCTTTCTTT; CDR3aa: CASSLGDRGRSTEAFF
abundance: -; d_gene: TRBD2; v_gene: TRBV5-4; j_gene: TRBJ2-1; CDR3nt: TGTGCCCTCGGGGGGGACCCCTACAATGAGCAGTTCTTC; CDR3aa: CALGGDPYNEQFF
abundance: once; d_gene: -; v_gene: TRBV7-9; j_gene: TRBJ1-2; CDR3nt: TGTGCCAGCAGCTTAGCGGGAGGGAGCGGCTATGGCTACACCTTC; CDR3aa: CASSLAGGSGYGYTF
abundance: -; d_gene: -; v_gene: TRBV9; j_gene: TRBJ2-2; CDR3nt: TGTGCCAGCAGCTTCCAATATTCGGACACCGGGGAGCTGTTTTTT; CDR3aa: CASSFQYSDTGELFF
abundance: -; d_gene: TRBD2; v_gene: TRBV7-8; j_gene: TRBJ2-7; CDR3nt: TGTGCCAGCAGCCGCGGGGGAGCGAGCTCCTACGAGCAGTACTTC; CDR3aa: CASSRGGASSYEQYF
abundance: -; d_gene: -; v_gene: TRBV30; j_gene: TRBJ2-1; CDR3nt: TGTGCCTGGAGTGTACTTGGCAGGGTCTACAATGAGCAGTTCTTC; CDR3aa: CAWSVLGRVYNEQFF
abundance: -; d_gene: TRBD1; v_gene: TRBV27; j_gene: TRBJ1-5; CDR3nt: TGTGCCAGCAGTCCTAGACAGGGGGCTCAGGGTCAGCCCCAGCATTTT; CDR3aa: CASSPRQGAQGQPQHF
abundance: -; d_gene: -; v_gene: TRBV4-3; j_gene: TRBJ2-1; CDR3nt: TGCGCCAGCAGCCAAGATGTTGAGCGGAGGTACAATGAGCAGTTCTTC; CDR3aa: CASSQDVERRYNEQFF
abundance: -; d_gene: -; v_gene: TRBV5-1; j_gene: TRBJ2-2; CDR3nt: TGCGCCAGCAGCTTGGATCAAAGGGGTTTCGGGGAGCTGTTTTTT; CDR3aa: CASSLDQRGFGELFF
abundance: -; d_gene: -; v_gene: TRBV9; j_gene: TRBJ2-3; CDR3nt: TGTGCCAGCAGCGTAGGGTTAGCTCAAGGGGATAATACGCAGTATTTT; CDR3aa: CASSVGLAQGDNTQYF
abundance: -; d_gene: -; v_gene: TRBV11-2; j_gene: TRBJ1-2; CDR3nt: TGTGCCAGCAGCCGGGCCCGGACTGGGGGCTACACCTTC; CDR3aa: CASSRARTGGYTF
abundance: -; d_gene: -; v_gene: TRBV18; j_gene: TRBJ2-2; CDR3nt: TGTGCCAGCTCCTCTTACCGGGACAAGAACACCGGGGAGCTGTTTTTT; CDR3aa: CASSSYRDKNTGELFF
abundance: -; d_gene: -; v_gene: TRBV2; j_gene: TRBJ1-1; CDR3nt: TGTGCCAGCAGTGCCGGGCTCCTGAACACTGAAGCTTTCTTT; CDR3aa: CASSAGLLNTEAFF
abundance: -; d_gene: -; v_gene: TRBV5-4; j_gene: TRBJ2-7; CDR3nt: TGTGCCAGCAGCTCCGATAATTACGAGCAGTACTTC; CDR3aa: CASSSDNYEQYF
abundance: -; d_gene: -; v_gene: TRBV7-9; j_gene: TRBJ1-1; CDR3nt: TGTGCCAGCTCCCTGGTGGGTCATGGGAACACTGAAGCTTTCTTT; CDR3aa: CASSLVGHGNTEAFF
abundance: -; d_gene: TRBD1; v_gene: TRBV2; j_gene: TRBJ1-4; CDR3nt: TGTGCCAGCGCAAGTCCTCAGGGGGCGCCGGACGAAAAACTGTTTTTT; CDR3aa: CASASPQGAPDEKLFF
abundance: -; d_gene: TRBD1; v_gene: TRBV15; j_gene: TRBJ1-1; CDR3nt: TGTGCCACCAGCAGAGATAGGGGGCTGAACACTGAAGCTTTCTTT; CDR3aa: CATSRDRGLNTEAFF